This T cell receptor beta chain was identified in a study of cytomegalovirus exposure and HLA in healthy donors. General study findings and limits: A classifier reportedly called cytomegalovirus status with high sensitivity and specificity.

Trimming removed 2 bases from V and 2 bases from J, with 10 bases in between. The CDR3 totals 14 residues. CDR1 and CDR2 (germline): SGHTA, FQGNSA. With 60 Vbeta and 13 Jbeta primers, the PCR was carried out. Study processing details: In a later analysis, approximately 73 million unique TCR beta chains included roughly 11 million shared by two or more donors. Clones were sequenced by immunoSEQ multiplex PCR, and TCRdb holds only the in-frame ones, with some missing. V, J and clone size are those of that table, while D and trimming were read from the DNA. The profile shows fewer than 200,000 clones, less than 85% of them singletons. Unrecorded immune exposure was likely among donors, who were nominally healthy when sampled. On this clone: The antigen remains undetermined.

The gene calls are TRBV7-2 and TRBJ2-7; D is undetermined. The sequencing input was PBMCs. This receptor was taken from a male donor in good health and CMV-seronegative. The CDR3 DNA sequence: TGTGCCAGCAGCTTAATGGCCGAAACCTACGAGCAGTACTTC. It yields the protein CASSLMAETYEQYF.